The 19 T cell receptor beta chains presented below share a single source sample, sequenced in a study of cytomegalovirus exposure and HLA in healthy donors. PCR employed 60 Vbeta and 13 Jbeta primers. TCRdb's copy holds only in-frame clones and misses some; the assay was immunoSEQ multiplex PCR. The data hold 80,000 to 95,000 clones, with 80% to 90% observed a single time. The sequencing sample was made of PBMCs. The receptors were gathered from a woman aged 18-35 years in good health and CMV-seropositive.

This clone was seen more than once but under ten times. The rearrangement uses TRBV6-4 and TRBJ2-1, with 9 positions matching TRBD2. CDR3 length: 15 residues. With V trimmed by 2 bases and J by 8 bases, 7 bases remained unmatched. Germline V CDR1 and CDR2: MRHNA, SNTAGT. This CDR3 is CASSDNQREADEQFF. For the CDR3, the DNA is TGTGCCAGCAGTGACAACCAGCGGGAGGCGGATGAGCAGTTCTTC.

The chain links TRBV5-5 to TRBJ1-1; tentatively, D is TRBD1 (5 bases). The V and J ends lost 5 bases and 4 bases respectively, with 21 bases between them. Germline loops: CDR1 SGHKS, CDR2 YYEKEE (reference sequence). This CDR3 spans 16 amino acids. This CDR3 is CASSRLGGEGFTEAFF. The CDR3 DNA reads as TGTGCCAGCAGTAGGTTAGGAGGGGAGGGGTTCACTGAAGCTTTCTTT.

This chain uses TRBV7-3 with TRBJ2-1; D may be TRBD1 (6 bases). Trimming left V 5 bases short and J 6 bases short, with 11 bases between. Germline values: CDR1 SGHTA, CDR2 FQGTGA. This CDR3 contains 13 residues. CDR3: CASSRQGFNEQFF. DNA for the CDR3: TGTGCCAGCAGCCGTCAGGGGTTCAATGAGCAGTTCTTC.

The rearrangement links TRBV15 to TRBJ2-1; no clear D. Per the germline V gene, CDR1 is LNHNV and CDR2 is YYDKDF (reference sequence). Trimming removed 0 bases at V and 5 bases at J, with 5 bases between. This CDR3 spans 13 amino acids. CDR3: CATSREADNEQFF. The CDR3 nucleotides are TGTGCCACCAGCAGAGAGGCAGACAATGAGCAGTTCTTC.

The gene calls are TRBV29-1 and TRBJ2-1; 10 bases fit TRBD1. CDR3 size: 14 residues. Germline V gives CDR1 SQVTM, CDR2 ANQGSEA. The V gene end was trimmed by 7 bases and the J gene end by 2 bases; junction bases not matched to a gene: 5. CDR3 residues: CSATGGGTYNEQFF. CDR3 coding DNA: TGCAGCGCGACAGGGGGCGGAACCTACAATGAGCAGTTCTTC.

The chain joins TRBV27 to TRBJ2-2; TRBD1 matches 7 bases. Germline trimming cut 0 bases from V and 1 base from J; bases unmatched to any gene: 8. The CDR3 is made up of 18 amino acids. The V gene's germline CDR1 is MNHEY and CDR2 SMNVEV (reference sequence). DNA for the CDR3: TGTGCCAGCAGTTTATCGGCCTGGACAGGACTGAACACCGGGGAGCTGTTTTTT. Its protein product is CASSLSAWTGLNTGELFF.

The V call is TRBV11-2, the J call TRBJ1-1; 7 bases match TRBD1. Looked up from germline, CDR1 is SGHAT and CDR2 is FQNNGV. Germline trimming cut 1 base from V and 8 bases from J; bases unmatched to any gene: 4. The CDR3 loop spans 13 amino acids. CDR3 residues: CASSLGEDREAFF. CDR3 nucleotides: TGTGCCAGCAGCTTAGGAGAGGACAGGGAAGCTTTCTTT. The full variable domain, its missing parts supplied by reference TRBV11-2 and TRBJ1-1, is EAGVAQSPRYKIIEKRQSVAFWCNPISGHATLYWYQQILGQGPKLLIQFQNNGVVDDSQLPKDRFSAERLKGVDSTLKIQPAKLEDSAVYLCASSLGEDREAFFGQGTRLTVV.

The J gene is TRBJ2-7, the V gene TRBV6-1; perhaps TRBD1 as D (6 bases). CDR1 MNHNS and CDR2 SASEGT come from the germline V gene. The CDR3 has 14 amino acids. Trimming took 2 bases from V and 1 from J, leaving 9 bases between them. CDR3 DNA: TGTGCCAGCAGTGAATTGGGGGCATCCTACGAGCAGTACTTC. The encoded protein is CASSELGASYEQYF.

The rearrangement links TRBV7-8 to TRBJ1-5; D unclear. Germline V gives CDR1 SGHVS, CDR2 FQNEAQ. Trimming took off 5 bases at V and 6 bases at J, with 17 bases between the two ends. The length of the CDR3 is 15 residues. This chain's CDR3 is CASSPAADHGQPQHF. Here the CDR3 DNA reads TGTGCCAGCAGCCCCGCGGCAGATCATGGTCAGCCCCAGCATTTT. The entire variable domain, with the rest obtained from reference TRBV7-8 and TRBJ1-5, is as follows: GAGVSQSPRYKVAKRGQDVALRCDPISGHVSLFWYQQALGQGPEFLTYFQNEAQLDKSGLPSDRFFAERPEGSVSTLKIQRTQQEDSAVYLCASSPAADHGQPQHFGDGTRLSIL.

The V gene is TRBV27, the J gene TRBJ2-7, with D possibly TRBD1 on 6 matching bases. Trimming took 6 bases from V and 4 from J, leaving 16 bases between them. The CDR3 is made up of 14 amino acids. Germline values: CDR1 MNHEY, CDR2 SMNVEV (reference sequence). DNA for the CDR3: TGTGCCAGCAGGCCGCGGGTGGACAGTTACGAGCAGTACTTC. Translating it yields CASRPRVDSYEQYF.

The chain uses TRBV2 and TRBJ1-1; no definite D call. This CDR3 comprises 13 residues. Germline CDR1 is SNHLY and CDR2 is FYNNEI. Trimming removed 6 bases at V and 0 bases at J, with 8 bases between. CDR3 sequence reads: CASSVLMNTEAFF. The CDR3 DNA follows: TGTGCCAGCAGCGTACTAATGAACACTGAAGCTTTCTTT.

The V and J genes are TRBV19 and TRBJ2-7, with 9 bases matching TRBD2. The CDR3 has 16 amino acids. The germline V gene has CDR1 LNHDA and CDR2 SQIVND (reference sequence). Losses at the gene ends were 6 bases for V and 0 bases for J; bases not matched to a gene: 9. CDR3 residues: CASRPFASGNSYEQYF. CDR3 in DNA: TGTGCCAGTAGACCTTTTGCTAGCGGGAACTCCTACGAGCAGTACTTC.

The V gene is TRBV14, the J gene TRBJ2-1; a possible D gene is TRBD2 (5 bases). This CDR3 spans 16 amino acids. The germline CDR1 and CDR2 sequences are SGHDN and FVKESK. V lost 3 bases and J lost 6, with 18 bases in between. The CDR3 DNA reads as TGTGCCAGCAGCCACCCCCGGGGTGTGGCACGCAATGAGCAGTTCTTC. This translates into CASSHPRGVARNEQFF.

The rearrangement uses TRBV29-1 and TRBJ1-2; the D is unclear. The V gene lost 3 bases and the J gene lost 3 bases, with 11 bases spanning the gap. The V gene's germline CDR1 is SQVTM and CDR2 ANQGSEA. The CDR3 has 13 residues. The CDR3 spells CSVDGGNDYGYTF. In DNA form, the CDR3 reads TGCAGCGTTGACGGAGGAAACGACTATGGCTACACCTTC.

This chain uses TRBV20-1 with TRBJ2-3; D is ambiguous. This CDR3 region has 11 residues. Germline CDR1 DFQATT, CDR2 SNEGSKA (reference sequence). Trimming stripped 5 bases from V and 2 bases from J, with 5 bases between. CDR3: CSASYTDTQYF. CDR3 DNA: TGCAGTGCTTCGTACACAGATACGCAGTATTTT.

This chain connects TRBV6-5 to TRBJ1-2; D is perhaps TRBD1 (6 bases). The germline V gene encodes CDR1 MNHEY and CDR2 SVGAGI. This CDR3 is built from 15 residues. The V and J ends lost 2 bases and 8 bases respectively, with 18 bases between them. CDR3 in amino acids: CASSYDEGELEGYTF. The DNA for the CDR3 is TGTGCCAGCAGTTACGATGAGGGGGAGCTGGAAGGCTACACCTTC.

This chain joins TRBV7-6 and TRBJ1-4, with a possible D match to TRBD1 (5 bases). CDR1 SGHVS and CDR2 FNYEAQ come from the germline V gene. The CDR3 is 13 residues long. V lost 8 bases and J 7 bases, leaving 14 bases between the germline ends. CDR3 region: CASSGGMAEKLFF. The DNA of the CDR3 is TGTGCCAGCTCCGGGGGGATGGCTGAAAAACTGTTTTTT.

The J gene is TRBJ2-5, the V gene TRBV9, with a weak D call TRBD1 (5 bases). Trimming removed 10 bases at V and 7 bases at J, with 23 bases between. Germline V gives CDR1 SGDLS, CDR2 YYNGEE. The length of the CDR3 is 14 residues. This CDR3 reads CALGGVGPEWTQYF. CDR3 nucleotide sequence: TGTGCCCTAGGCGGTGTGGGGCCCGAATGGACCCAGTACTTC. The whole variable domain, remainder taken from reference TRBV9 and TRBJ2-5, is DSGVTQTPKHLITATGQRVTLRCSPRSGDLSVYWYQQSLDQGLQFLIQYYNGEERAKGNILERFSAQQFPDLHSELNLSSLELGDSALYFCALGGVGPEWTQYFGPGTRLLVL.

This clone has only one observation. The rearrangement uses TRBV4-2 and TRBJ2-5, with 10 bases aligning to TRBD2. Germline assignment: CDR1 LGHNA and CDR2 YNFKEQ. J was trimmed by 4 bases and V by 1 base; bases with no gene match: 6. The CDR3 contains 16 residues. This CDR3 is CASSQVSGGFRETQYF. CDR3 DNA sequence: TGTGCCAGCAGCCAAGTTAGCGGGGGGTTCCGAGAGACCCAGTACTTC.